Listed here are 29 T cell receptor beta chains from one sample, sequenced in a study of T cell responses to AZD1222 COVID-19 vaccine. TCRdb keeps only in-frame clones here, not all; method: immunoSEQ multiplex PCR. The data contain fewer than 180,000 clones, approximately 90% of them singletons. The sample in question was peripheral blood, obtained 28 days after the second AZD1222 dose. The receptors were gathered from an adult who received the AZD1222 COVID-19 vaccine.

CDR3 in amino acids: CASSISRSGTSGIVGYNEQFF. The CDR3 DNA reads as TGTGCCAGTAGTATATCCCGATCCGGGACTAGCGGGATAGTGGGTTACAATGAGCAGTTCTTC. This chain links TRBV19 with TRBJ2-1, with 13 bases lining up with TRBD2. This CDR3 has 21 amino acids. Germline trimming cut 2 bases from V and 4 bases from J; bases unmatched to any gene: 17. Germline lookup yields CDR1 LNHDA and CDR2 SQIVND (reference sequence).

A single count supports this clone. The CDR3 is CASTRGSSNQPQHF. The DNA for the CDR3 is TGTGCCAGTACAAGGGGGAGTAGCAATCAGCCCCAGCATTTT. This sequence joins TRBV19 and TRBJ1-5; weak D call: TRBD1 (6 bases). Germline CDR1 LNHDA, CDR2 SQIVND (reference sequence). The CDR3 is 14 residues long. The germline V and J ends were trimmed by 7 bases and 0 bases, with 10 bases remaining between them. Drawing the rest from reference TRBV19 and TRBJ1-5, the complete variable domain is DGGITQSPKYLFRKEGQNVTLSCEQNLNHDAMYWYRQDPGQGLRLIYYSQIVNDFQKGDIAEGYSVSREKKESFPLTVTSAQKNPTAFYLCASTRGSSNQPQHFGDGTRLSIL.

The chain combines TRBV29-1 with TRBJ1-1; tentative D call: TRBD1 (5 bases). Germline values: CDR1 SQVTM, CDR2 ANQGSEA. The CDR3 length is 12 residues. The V end lost 4 bases, the J end lost 1 base, and 7 bases lay between the germline ends. DNA of the CDR3: TGCAGCGTTGGGGGCACGAACACTGAAGCTTTCTTT. Its protein is CSVGGTNTEAFF.

V and J are TRBV15 and TRBJ1-1, with 7 bases lining up with TRBD1. V shed 9 bases and J 1 base; nucleotides not matched to a gene: 2. The CDR3 is made up of 12 amino acids. CDR1 LNHNV and CDR2 YYDKDF come from the germline V gene (reference sequence). DNA of the CDR3: TGTGCCACGGGACAGAAGAACACTGAAGCTTTCTTT. It codes for CATGQKNTEAFF.

The gene calls are TRBV4-2 and TRBJ1-4; D possibly corresponds to TRBD1 (5 bases). CDR3 length equals 16 residues. V gave up 4 bases and J gave up 4 bases, with 16 bases separating them. The germline V gene has CDR1 LGHNA and CDR2 YNFKEQ. In nucleotides, the CDR3 is TGTGCCAGCAGCCGCACCACAGGACCCGATAATGAAAAACTGTTTTTT. Encoded protein: CASSRTTGPDNEKLFF.

The rearrangement joins TRBV6-6 to TRBJ2-7, with 8 bases matching TRBD2. Germline V CDR1 and CDR2: MNHNY, SVGAGI (reference sequence). The CDR3 spans 13 residues. The CDR3 DNA is TGTGCAACGAATGCAGCGGGAGTAAGGGAGCAGTACTTC. Residues: CATNAAGVREQYF.

This chain uses TRBV4-1 with TRBJ2-7; TRBD2 is a possible D gene (6 bases). Germline V gives CDR1 MGHRA, CDR2 YSYEKL. This CDR3 is built from 14 residues. The ends were cut back, 1 base at V and 4 bases at J, with 11 bases in the middle. DNA of the CDR3: TGCGCCAGCAGCCAAGCGGGAGATGAGTACGAGCAGTACTTC. This encodes CASSQAGDEYEQYF.

V is TRBV9 and J is TRBJ1-2; D perhaps matches TRBD1 (6 bases). V lost 5 bases to trimming and J lost 7 bases, with 24 bases between them. Germline CDR1 SGDLS, CDR2 YYNGEE. The CDR3 covers 16 residues. CDR3 residues: CASRRTGQPGLGGYTF. The CDR3 DNA reads TGTGCCAGCAGGAGGACCGGACAGCCAGGGTTAGGTGGCTACACCTTC.

This rearrangement joins TRBV27 to TRBJ2-1, with no clear D. CDR3 length: 12 residues. V was shortened by 2 bases and J by 4 bases, with 3 bases between the two germline ends. Germline CDR1 and CDR2: MNHEY and SMNVEV (reference sequence). This chain's CDR3 is CASSLSYNEQFF. CDR3 DNA: TGTGCCAGCAGTTTAAGTTACAATGAGCAGTTCTTC.

The chain has TRBV4-1 and TRBJ2-7, with 7 bases that match TRBD2. The CDR3 runs 14 residues. The germline CDR1 and CDR2 sequences are MGHRA and YSYEKL. Germline trimming cut 2 bases from V and 4 bases from J; bases unmatched to any gene: 5. CDR3 sequence (DNA): TGCGCCAGCAGCCAAAATCTAGCGGATTACGAGCAGTACTTC. The encoded protein is CASSQNLADYEQYF.

The chain joins TRBV10-1 to TRBJ1-1; no clear D gene. Germline assignment: CDR1 WNHNN and CDR2 SYGVQD (reference sequence). CDR3 size: 13 residues. The V end lost 0 bases, the J end lost 5 bases, and 7 bases lay between the germline ends. The CDR3 loop reads CASSESEVTEAFF. The CDR3, as DNA: TGCGCCAGCAGTGAGTCGGAGGTGACTGAAGCTTTCTTT.

CDR3 nucleotide sequence: TGTGCCAGCAGAGCTACCCCCGGGGACCCCGAGCAGTACTTC. Translating gives CASRATPGDPEQYF. The V call is TRBV5-4, the J call TRBJ2-7; the D call may be TRBD1 or TRBD2 (5 bases each). Germline-derived CDR1 and CDR2 are SGHNT and YYREEE (reference sequence). The CDR3 length is 14 residues. V lost 5 bases to trimming and J lost 6 bases, with 18 bases between them.

This clone is a singleton in its sample. The chain uses TRBV5-1 and TRBJ2-7; TRBD2 aligns across 10 bases. The CDR3 loop spans 15 amino acids. The germline CDR1 and CDR2 sequences are SGHRS and YFSETQ. The V segment lost 1 base and the J segment 5 bases; nucleotides outside the gene matches: 6. The CDR3 region is CASSLFSGRPNEQYF. CDR3 sequence (DNA): TGCGCCAGCAGCTTGTTTAGCGGGAGGCCCAACGAGCAGTACTTC.

This clone was observed a handful of times. This chain joins TRBV18 and TRBJ1-1; no clear D. Germline lookup yields CDR1 KGHSH and CDR2 LQKENI. This CDR3 region has 16 residues. Deletions cut 3 bases from V and 3 bases from J, with 17 bases between. CDR3 sequence (DNA): TGTGCCAGCTCACCCGCCGACACATGGAGGGACACTGAAGCTTTCTTT. This encodes CASSPADTWRDTEAFF.

The rearrangement links TRBV21-1 to TRBJ2-5; TRBD2 is the table's D call, not checked against the DNA. TRBV21-1 is a documented pseudogene. There are 19 residues in the CDR3. The CDR3 protein is CASSKPRGLAGGPGETQYF. The CDR3 nucleotides are TGTGCCAGCAGCAAACCCAGGGGGTTAGCGGGAGGGCCCGGAGAGACCCAGTACTTC.

J is TRBJ2-6 and V is TRBV5-1; 10 nucleotides line up with TRBD1. The germline CDR1 and CDR2 sequences are SGHRS and YFSETQ. V dropped 4 bases and J dropped 0; count of bases not matched to a gene: 7. The CDR3 loop spans 18 amino acids. CDR3 residues: CASSPGQGVFSGANVLTF. The CDR3 nucleotides read TGCGCCAGCAGCCCAGGACAGGGGGTTTTCTCTGGGGCCAACGTCCTGACTTTC.

V is TRBV27 and J is TRBJ1-6; the D gene is possibly TRBD1 (5 bases). V lost 2 bases to trimming and J lost 5 bases, with 10 bases between them. The CDR3 is 15 residues long. Germline V gives CDR1 MNHEY, CDR2 SMNVEV (reference sequence). CDR3 DNA sequence: TGTGCCAGCAGTTTAGGGGGGGGTGATAATTCACCCCTCCACTTT. Encoded protein: CASSLGGGDNSPLHF.

This clone was recorded only once. The genes are TRBV10-3 and TRBJ2-5; the D gene is possibly TRBD2 (7 bases). This CDR3 has 15 residues. V was clipped by 8 bases and J by 1 base, with 17 bases between them. CDR1 ENHRY and CDR2 SYGVKD come from the germline V gene. This chain's CDR3 is CAIAARGQGQETQYF. The CDR3 DNA follows: TGTGCCATCGCCGCGCGGGGGCAGGGCCAAGAGACCCAGTACTTC.

This chain links TRBV11-3 with TRBJ1-1; tentatively, D is TRBD1 (5 bases). Germline lookup yields CDR1 SGHNT and CDR2 YENEEA. Trimming shortened V by 1 base and J by 6 bases, and 9 bases separated the two germline ends. This CDR3 has 13 amino acids. The CDR3 coding sequence is TGTGCCAGCAGCTTAGGGACACATTCTGAAGCTTTCTTT. Encoded protein: CASSLGTHSEAFF.

V and J are TRBV6-5 and TRBJ1-5, with D possibly being TRBD1 (5 bases). Germline lookup yields CDR1 MNHEY and CDR2 SVGAGI. V gave up 2 bases and J gave up 0 bases, with 11 bases separating them. This CDR3 is built from 16 residues. Here the CDR3 DNA reads TGTGCCAGCAGTTACGCGGGACCCTTTAGCAATCAGCCCCAGCATTTT. Amino acid sequence: CASSYAGPFSNQPQHF.

The J gene is TRBJ2-1, the V gene TRBV19, with 8 bases that match TRBD1. This CDR3 is 14 amino acids long. The germline CDR1 and CDR2 sequences are LNHDA and SQIVND (reference sequence). Losses at the gene ends were 5 bases for V and 3 bases for J; bases not matched to a gene: 3. The DNA of the CDR3 is TGTGCCAGTAGTCAGGGGGCCTTCTACAATGAGCAGTTCTTC. Translated: CASSQGAFYNEQFF.

The chain carries TRBV5-1 and TRBJ2-7, with TRBD2 as a possible D gene (6 bases). The CDR3 is 14 residues long. V was cut by 3 bases and J by 2 bases, with 12 bases left in between. Germline V gene sequence: CDR1 SGHRS, CDR2 YFSETQ. The CDR3 region is CASSWGEPAYEQYF. CDR3 DNA sequence: TGCGCCAGCAGCTGGGGGGAGCCGGCCTACGAGCAGTACTTC.

The gene calls are TRBV5-5 and TRBJ2-6; no clear D. CDR1 is SGHKS and CDR2 is YYEKEE in the germline V gene (reference sequence). The ends were cut back, 3 bases at V and 2 bases at J, with 12 bases in the middle. The CDR3 has 16 amino acids. This CDR3 reads CASSSGRSTGANVLTF. The CDR3 DNA follows: TGTGCCAGCAGCTCCGGACGGTCTACTGGGGCCAACGTCCTGACTTTC.

CDR3 sequence reads: CASSLDSGLVLSYEQYF. For the CDR3, the DNA is TGTGCCAGCAGCTTAGACTCGGGACTAGTTCTTTCCTACGAGCAGTACTTC. The chain links TRBV11-2 to TRBJ2-7, with TRBD2 matching 8 bases. CDR1 and CDR2 from the germline V gene are SGHAT and FQNNGV. This CDR3 comprises 17 residues. Trimming cost V 0 bases and J 1 base; bases outside gene matches: 8.

The rearrangement joins TRBV7-2 to TRBJ1-4; D gene ambiguous. Germline assignment: CDR1 SGHTA and CDR2 FQGNSA. The CDR3 covers 15 residues. The V end lost 5 bases, the J end lost 5 bases, and 15 bases lay between the germline ends. The CDR3 DNA reads TGTGCCAGCAGCAGACCGGGAGGGAACAATGAAAAACTGTTTTTT. It specifies CASSRPGGNNEKLFF.

In this sample, this clone turned up once. This chain uses TRBV6-5 with TRBJ2-7, with 7 bases aligning to TRBD2. Germline loops: CDR1 MNHEY, CDR2 SVGAGI. J gave up 6 bases and V 5 bases, and 10 bases lay outside the gene matches. CDR3 length equals 14 residues. DNA of the CDR3: TGTGCCAGCAGTAAAACTAGTTGGGGGGGCGAGCAGTACTTC. It is translated as CASSKTSWGGEQYF.

The rearrangement uses TRBV7-9 and TRBJ1-2; no firm D call. Trimming took off 3 bases at V and 4 bases at J, with 9 bases between the two ends. The CDR3 runs 13 residues. The V gene's germline CDR1 is SEHNR and CDR2 FQNEAQ (reference sequence). In DNA, the CDR3 is TGTGCCAGCAGCTTGGCGGACGGCTATGGCTACACCTTC. Translating it yields CASSLADGYGYTF. The whole variable domain, remainder taken from reference TRBV7-9 and TRBJ1-2, is DTGVSQNPRHKITKRGQNVTFRCDPISEHNRLYWYRQTLGQGPEFLTYFQNEAQLEKSRLLSDRFSAERPKGSFSTLEIQRTEQGDSAMYLCASSLADGYGYTFGSGTRLTVV.

The chain has TRBV27 and TRBJ2-7, with 8 bases aligning to TRBD1. Trimming took 3 bases from V and 5 from J; bases not matched to a gene: 3. Germline CDR1 reads MNHEY; CDR2 reads SMNVEV (reference sequence). There are 13 residues in the CDR3. The CDR3, as DNA: TGTGCCAGCAGTTTTCAGGGGGCTAACGAGCAGTACTTC. It encodes CASSFQGANEQYF.

The chain combines TRBV28 with TRBJ2-7, with a possible D match to TRBD1 (6 bases). Trimming left V 10 bases short and J 3 bases short, with 16 bases between. CDR3 length equals 13 residues. CDR1 is MDHEN and CDR2 is SYDVKM in the germline V gene. CDR3 sequence (DNA): TGTGCCACGTCGCTTCAGGGGCGCTACGAGCAGTACTTC. It is translated as CATSLQGRYEQYF.